This is a list of T cell receptor beta chains from one sample in a study of naive and memory T cell subsets. A single record per CDR3 protein comes from TCRdb applying MiXCR to the UMI-ligation and nested PCR reads. Here the sample spans about 85,000 distinct CDR3 sequences, over 10% being singletons. The sequenced material came from central memory CD4+ T cells from blood. The source of these receptors is a human donor in good health. The CDR3 runs from the conserved cysteine through the conserved F or W. D genes are given only for firm matches. A clone size is listed for some rows: how often the clone was seen (once, few, many), or a class if it is expanded.

TRBJ2-5	TRBD2	TRBV2	.	TGTGCCAGCAGTGAAGCTCGTATGGGGGGGGAGACCCAGTACTTC	CASSEARMGGETQYF
TRBJ2-2	TRBD1	TRBV28	.	TGTGCCAGCAGTACCACAGGGGGCCTTAACACCGGGGAGCTGTTTTTT	CASSTTGGLNTGELFF
TRBJ1-2	TRBD1	TRBV20-1	.	TGCAGCGCCGGGACGACAGGGAGCGACTATGGCTACACCTTC	CSAGTTGSDYGYTF
TRBJ2-3	TRBD2	TRBV10-3	many	TGTGCCATCAGTAAAGCGGGAGGGTTCACAGATACGCAGTATTTT	CAISKAGGFTDTQYF
TRBJ1-5	.	TRBV7-9	few	TGTGCCAGCAGCTTAGCCCTGGGACGGGCCTACCAGCCCCAGCATTTT	CASSLALGRAYQPQHF
TRBJ2-1	.	TRBV4-1	few	TGCGCCAGCAGAGCCGGGACTTCGGGGACCGATGAGCAGTTCTTC	CASRAGTSGTDEQFF
TRBJ2-7	TRBD2	TRBV5-1	many	TGCGCCAGCATGTGGGGGACTAGCGGGATGCGTGAGCAGTACTTC	CASMWGTSGMREQYF
TRBJ2-5	TRBD1	TRBV29-1	few	TGCAGCGTTGAGGGGACCGGGACAGGGGGTGCGGAGACCCAGTACTTC	CSVEGTGTGGAETQYF
TRBJ2-7	.	TRBV12-2	.	TGTGCAAGTCGCTTCACCCTGTTCAGGGTCCCTTTATACGAGCAGTACTTC	CASRFTLFRVPLYEQYF
TRBJ1-2	.	TRBV12-3/TRBV12-4	few	TGTGCCAGCAGCTTGGACAGTGGCCTGGACTACACCTTC	CASSLDSGLDYTF
TRBJ2-2	.	TRBV6-2/TRBV6-3	.	TGTGCCACCCTGGGGGGCACCGGGGAGCTGTTTTTT	CATLGGTGELFF
TRBJ2-5	TRBD2	TRBV20-1	many	TGCAGTGCTACGGCGGGAGTAAGCCAAGAGACCCAGTACTTC	CSATAGVSQETQYF
TRBJ2-7	.	TRBV7-2	.	TGTGCCAGCAGCTTAGTAAGCGGGTCCAGCTCCTACGAGCAGTACTTC	CASSLVSGSSSYEQYF
TRBJ2-1	TRBD2	TRBV30	few	TGTGCCTGGAGTTCCGGCCGGACTAGCGGCCAAGGTCATGAGCAGTTCTTC	CAWSSGRTSGQGHEQFF
TRBJ2-7	.	TRBV7-2	.	TGTGCCAGCAGGCCGGATCCTGTGATCTCCTACGAGCAGTACTTC	CASRPDPVISYEQYF
TRBJ2-1	TRBD2	TRBV6-2/TRBV6-3	.	TGTGCCAGCAGTTACTCGTCTCCTAGCGGGAAAAAGTTCTTC	CASSYSSPSGKKFF
TRBJ2-7	TRBD1	TRBV20-1	few	TGCAGTGCTAGAGATACGGGGACCGGGACAGGGATGGAACAGCACTTC	CSARDTGTGTGMEQHF
TRBJ1-6	TRBD1	TRBV5-4	.	TGTGCCAGCAGCGGGGGACAGGGAGAAAGAAAGTCACCCCTCCACTTT	CASSGGQGERKSPLHF
TRBJ2-7	.	TRBV7-8	many	TGTGCCAGCTCCCAGGGGCAGTCCTACGAGCAGTACTTC	CASSQGQSYEQYF
TRBJ2-4	.	TRBV7-2	few	TGTGCCAGCAGCTCTGGGACGAGAGACATTCAGTACTTC	CASSSGTRDIQYF
TRBJ2-1	.	TRBV4-3	.	TGCGCCAGCAGCCTGGACGGGACTCTATACAATGAGCAGTTCTTC	CASSLDGTLYNEQFF
TRBJ1-5	.	TRBV20-1	many	TGCAGTGCTAGTGTTGTTCGGAGCAATCAGCCCCAGCATTTT	CSASVVRSNQPQHF